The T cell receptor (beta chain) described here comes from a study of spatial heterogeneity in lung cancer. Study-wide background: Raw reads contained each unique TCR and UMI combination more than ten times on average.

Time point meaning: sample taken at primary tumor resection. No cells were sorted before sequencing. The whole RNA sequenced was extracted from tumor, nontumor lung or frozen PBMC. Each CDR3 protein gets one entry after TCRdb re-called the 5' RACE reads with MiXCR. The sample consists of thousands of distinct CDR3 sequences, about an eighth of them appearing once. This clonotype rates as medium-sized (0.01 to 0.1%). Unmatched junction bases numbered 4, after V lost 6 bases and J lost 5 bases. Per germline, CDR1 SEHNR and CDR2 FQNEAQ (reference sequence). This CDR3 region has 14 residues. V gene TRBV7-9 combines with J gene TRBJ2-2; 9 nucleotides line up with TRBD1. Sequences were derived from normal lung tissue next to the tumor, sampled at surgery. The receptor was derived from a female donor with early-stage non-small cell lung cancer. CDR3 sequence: CASRPQGATGELFF. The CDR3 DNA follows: TGTGCCAGCAGACCACAGGGGGCAACCGGGGAGCTGTTTTTT. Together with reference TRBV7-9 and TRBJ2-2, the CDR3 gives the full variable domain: DTGVSQNPRHKITKRGQNVTFRCDPISEHNRLYWYRQTLGQGPEFLTYFQNEAQLEKSRLLSDRFSAERPKGSFSTLEIQRTEQGDSAMYLCASRPQGATGELFFGEGSRLTVL.